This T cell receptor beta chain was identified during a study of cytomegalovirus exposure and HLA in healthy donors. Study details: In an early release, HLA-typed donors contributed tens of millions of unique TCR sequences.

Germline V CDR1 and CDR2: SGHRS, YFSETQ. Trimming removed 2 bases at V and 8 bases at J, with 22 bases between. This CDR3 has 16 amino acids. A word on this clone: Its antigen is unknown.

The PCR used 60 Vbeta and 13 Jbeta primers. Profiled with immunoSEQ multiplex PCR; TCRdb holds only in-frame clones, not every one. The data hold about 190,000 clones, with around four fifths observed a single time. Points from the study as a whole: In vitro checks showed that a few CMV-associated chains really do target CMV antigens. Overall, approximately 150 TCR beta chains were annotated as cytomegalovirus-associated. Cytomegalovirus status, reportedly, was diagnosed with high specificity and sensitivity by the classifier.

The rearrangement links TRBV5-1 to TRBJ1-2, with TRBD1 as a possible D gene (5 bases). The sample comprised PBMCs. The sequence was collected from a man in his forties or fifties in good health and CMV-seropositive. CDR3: CASSFNRGGLLEGYTF. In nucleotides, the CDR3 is TGCGCCAGCAGCTTTAACCGGGGGGGTCTTCTCGAGGGCTACACCTTC.